This entry describes one TCR beta chain. Antigen: not known. This specimen comes from a study of cytomegalovirus exposure and HLA in healthy donors. Study-wide findings and caveats: In all likelihood, a cluster of highly shared sequence variants was a sequencing artifact. A later analysis showed TCR association rates differing by HLA locus, peaking at DRB1 and lowest at HLA-C. Reports indicated that the classifier achieved high specificity and sensitivity in diagnosing cytomegalovirus status.

V was pared by 4 bases and J by 4 bases, with 7 bases of the junction left unmatched. CDR1 and CDR2 from the germline V gene are MDHEN and SYDVKM. The CDR3 contains 15 residues. The donors, nominally healthy at sampling, likely had unrecorded immune exposures. Primers included in the PCR were 60 Vbeta and 13 Jbeta primers. The table came from immunoSEQ multiplex PCR; TCRdb's copy has only in-frame clones and leaves some out. Among 60,000 to 65,000 clones listed, around 87% were seen once. The TCR comes from a man between 18 and 35 years old in good health and CMV-seronegative. This chain uses TRBV28 with TRBJ2-7, with 10 bases fitting TRBD2. The sequencing sample was made of PBMCs. The CDR3 here is CASSSPAGGLYEQYF. The CDR3 bases are TGTGCCAGCAGTTCCCCAGCGGGGGGGCTATACGAGCAGTACTTC.